The entry below gives a single T cell receptor beta chain sequence along with its context. What it binds is unknown. The read terminates 3 residues before the CDR3 end, so the remaining end is supplied by the germline J gene. The sample comes from a study of T cells in women clearing cervical HPV infection. The data were produced by immunoSEQ multiplex PCR, yet TCRdb's version contains in-frame clones alone and is incomplete. This sample's table has 30,000 to 35,000 clones. This CDR3 has 12 residues. Germline CDR1 and CDR2: MNHEY and SVGEGT. Findings and limits, study-wide: Richness plus V gene abundances separated cases from controls with AUC less than 0.9.

The sequencing sample was made of blood buffy coat. This chain connects TRBV6-2 or TRBV6-3 to TRBJ1-2; D not certain. This clonotype was obtained from a woman between 18 and 75 years old with a cervical HPV16 infection that either progressed to CIN3+ or cleared (not recorded which). This CDR3 reads CASSLVSYDYTF. The sequenced CDR3 bases are TGTGCCAGCAGTTTAGTCTCATACGAC.